Below, 4 T cell receptor beta chains from the same sample are listed, as sequenced in a study of post-analysis software for immune sequencing data. General study findings and limits: Patients showed TRBV5-6, TRBV5-1 and TRBV20-1 among roughly 5 TRBV segments more frequent than in controls.

Their specific antigens are unknown. TCR beta libraries were prepared from cDNA with unique molecular identifiers. Each CDR3 protein gets one entry after TCRdb re-called the PCR reads with MiXCR. The table lists 250,000 to 300,000 distinct CDR3 sequences, less than 40% of them singletons, with 4% to 5.5% in the top ten. Material: blood. The receptors were sampled from a girl aged 5-17 years with multiple sclerosis.

The rearrangement uses TRBV28 and TRBJ2-2; maybe TRBD1 (6 bases). Between the trimmed V and J ends, which lost 5 bases and 6 bases, there was a span of 19 bases. Looked up from germline, CDR1 is MDHEN and CDR2 is SYDVKM. The CDR3 loop spans 16 amino acids. CDR3 sequence reads: CASSPGTPSFPGELFF. CDR3 in DNA: TGTGCCAGCAGTCCGGGGACACCATCGTTCCCCGGGGAGCTGTTTTTT.

This clonotype was recorded a few times. The CDR3, as DNA: TGCGCCAGCAGCTTGGTGACAGGGGTCCGGAATGAGCAGTTCTTC. Its protein is CASSLVTGVRNEQFF. The chain joins TRBV5-1 to TRBJ2-1, with TRBD1 matching over 8 bases. CDR3 length: 15 residues. V lost 0 bases and J lost 7; bases outside the gene matches: 6. From germline, CDR1 is SGHRS and CDR2 YFSETQ.

Of note for this clonotype: In this CDR3 the conserved last residue, phenylalanine or tryptophan, is missing, so a read error is likely. The J gene is TRBJ2-3, the V gene TRBV20-1, with TRBD2 matching over 11 bases. This CDR3 contains 16 residues. Germline-derived CDR1 and CDR2 are DFQATT and SNEGSKA (reference sequence). This CDR3 reads CSATMLLAGDTDAQYC. CDR3 in DNA: TGCAGTGCTACCATGTTACTAGCGGGAGACACAGATGCGCAGTATTGT.

This clonotype was seen at least ten times. V gene TRBV5-1 combines with J gene TRBJ2-6; 7 bases are a match to TRBD1. J gave up 0 bases and V 2 bases, and 5 bases lay outside the gene matches. Germline V CDR1 and CDR2: SGHRS, YFSETQ. CDR3 size: 17 residues. CDR3 coding DNA: TGCGCCAGCAGCTTAGGACAGGCCCTCTCTGGGGCCAACGTCCTGACTTTC. Amino acid sequence: CASSLGQALSGANVLTF.